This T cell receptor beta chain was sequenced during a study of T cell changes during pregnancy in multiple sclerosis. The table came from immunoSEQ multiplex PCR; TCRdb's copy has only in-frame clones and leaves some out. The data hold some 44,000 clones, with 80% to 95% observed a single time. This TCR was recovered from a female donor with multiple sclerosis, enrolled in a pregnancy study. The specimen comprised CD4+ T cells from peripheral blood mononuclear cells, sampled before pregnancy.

The chain's CDR3 is CASSPDRGTEAFF. CDR3 coding DNA: TGTGCCAGCTCACCCGACAGAGGCACTGAAGCTTTCTTT. V gene TRBV18 combines with J gene TRBJ1-1, with a weak D call TRBD1 (5 bases). Germline V CDR1 and CDR2: KGHSH, LQKENI. There are 13 residues in the CDR3. Trimming left V 3 bases short and J 4 bases short, with 9 bases between.